This TCR beta chain comes out of a study of blood T cell repertoires in COVID-19. The germline V gene has CDR1 GTSNPN and CDR2 SVGIG (reference sequence). The CDR3 has 14 amino acids. V lost 1 base, J lost 5 bases, and 6 bases stayed unmatched. Assay: immunoSEQ multiplex PCR; the TCRdb copy retains only in-frame clones and omits some. The table includes about 340,000 clones, around nine tenths detected once. The chain combines TRBV30 with TRBJ1-1; 8 bases align to TRBD1. The sequence derives from a woman in her sixties or seventies with COVID-19, enrolled during active disease. Input material: peripheral blood. This CDR3 reads CAWSATGVYTEAFF. The DNA for the CDR3 is TGTGCCTGGAGTGCGACAGGGGTTTATACTGAAGCTTTCTTT.